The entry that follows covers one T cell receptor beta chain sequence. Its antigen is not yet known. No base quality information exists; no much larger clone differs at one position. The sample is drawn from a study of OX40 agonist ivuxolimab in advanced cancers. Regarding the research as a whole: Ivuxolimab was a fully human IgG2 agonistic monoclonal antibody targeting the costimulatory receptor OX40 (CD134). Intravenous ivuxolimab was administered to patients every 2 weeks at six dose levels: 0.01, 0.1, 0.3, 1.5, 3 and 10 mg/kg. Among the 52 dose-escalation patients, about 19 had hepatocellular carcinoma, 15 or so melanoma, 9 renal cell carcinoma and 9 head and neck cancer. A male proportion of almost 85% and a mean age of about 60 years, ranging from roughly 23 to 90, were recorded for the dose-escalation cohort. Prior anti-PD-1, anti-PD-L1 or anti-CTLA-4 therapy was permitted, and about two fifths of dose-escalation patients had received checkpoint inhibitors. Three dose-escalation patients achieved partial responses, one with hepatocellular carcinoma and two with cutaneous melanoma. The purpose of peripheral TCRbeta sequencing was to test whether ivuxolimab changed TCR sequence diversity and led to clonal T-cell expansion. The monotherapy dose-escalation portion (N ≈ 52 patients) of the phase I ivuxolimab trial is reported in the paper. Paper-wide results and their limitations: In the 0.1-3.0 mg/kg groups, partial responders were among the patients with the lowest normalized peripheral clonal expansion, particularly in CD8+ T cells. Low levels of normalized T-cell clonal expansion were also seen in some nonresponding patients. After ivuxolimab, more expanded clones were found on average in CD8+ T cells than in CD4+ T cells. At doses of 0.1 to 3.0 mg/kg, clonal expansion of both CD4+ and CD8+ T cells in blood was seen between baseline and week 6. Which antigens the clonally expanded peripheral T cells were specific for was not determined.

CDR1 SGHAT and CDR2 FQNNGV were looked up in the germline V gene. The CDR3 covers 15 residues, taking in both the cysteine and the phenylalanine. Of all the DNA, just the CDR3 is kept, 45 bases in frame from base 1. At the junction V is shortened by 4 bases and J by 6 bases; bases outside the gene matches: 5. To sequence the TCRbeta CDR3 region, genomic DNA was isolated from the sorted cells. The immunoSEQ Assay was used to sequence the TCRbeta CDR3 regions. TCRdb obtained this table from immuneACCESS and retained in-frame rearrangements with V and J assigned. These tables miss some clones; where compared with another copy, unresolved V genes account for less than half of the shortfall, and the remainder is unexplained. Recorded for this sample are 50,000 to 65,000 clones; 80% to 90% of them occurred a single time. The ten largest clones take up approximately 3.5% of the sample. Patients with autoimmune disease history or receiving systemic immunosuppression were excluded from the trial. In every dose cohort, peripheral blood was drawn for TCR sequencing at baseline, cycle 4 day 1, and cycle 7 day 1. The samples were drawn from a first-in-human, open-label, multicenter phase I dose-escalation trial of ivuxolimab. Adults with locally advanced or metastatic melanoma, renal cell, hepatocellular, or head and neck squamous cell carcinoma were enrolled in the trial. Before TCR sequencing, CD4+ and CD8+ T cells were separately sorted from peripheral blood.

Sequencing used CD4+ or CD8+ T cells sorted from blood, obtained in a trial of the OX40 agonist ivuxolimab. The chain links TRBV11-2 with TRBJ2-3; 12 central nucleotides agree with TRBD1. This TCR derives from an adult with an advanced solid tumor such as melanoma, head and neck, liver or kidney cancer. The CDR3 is CASSSGQGARDTQYF. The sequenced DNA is TGTGCCAGCAGCTCGGGACAGGGGGCGCGGGATACGCAGTATTTT.